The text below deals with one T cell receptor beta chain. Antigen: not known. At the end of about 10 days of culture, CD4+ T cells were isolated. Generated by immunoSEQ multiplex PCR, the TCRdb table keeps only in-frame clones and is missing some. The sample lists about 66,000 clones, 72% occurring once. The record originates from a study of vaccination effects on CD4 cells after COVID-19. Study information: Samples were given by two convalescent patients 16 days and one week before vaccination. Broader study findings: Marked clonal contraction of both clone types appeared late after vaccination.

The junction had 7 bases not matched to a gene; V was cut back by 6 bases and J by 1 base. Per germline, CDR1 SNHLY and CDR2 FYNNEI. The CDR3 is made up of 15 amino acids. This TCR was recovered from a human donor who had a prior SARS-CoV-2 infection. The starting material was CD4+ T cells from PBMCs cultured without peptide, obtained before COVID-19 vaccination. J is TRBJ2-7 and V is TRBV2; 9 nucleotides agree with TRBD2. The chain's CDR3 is CASSGLAGRSYEQYF. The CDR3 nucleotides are TGTGCCAGCAGCGGCCTAGCGGGAAGATCCTACGAGCAGTACTTC.